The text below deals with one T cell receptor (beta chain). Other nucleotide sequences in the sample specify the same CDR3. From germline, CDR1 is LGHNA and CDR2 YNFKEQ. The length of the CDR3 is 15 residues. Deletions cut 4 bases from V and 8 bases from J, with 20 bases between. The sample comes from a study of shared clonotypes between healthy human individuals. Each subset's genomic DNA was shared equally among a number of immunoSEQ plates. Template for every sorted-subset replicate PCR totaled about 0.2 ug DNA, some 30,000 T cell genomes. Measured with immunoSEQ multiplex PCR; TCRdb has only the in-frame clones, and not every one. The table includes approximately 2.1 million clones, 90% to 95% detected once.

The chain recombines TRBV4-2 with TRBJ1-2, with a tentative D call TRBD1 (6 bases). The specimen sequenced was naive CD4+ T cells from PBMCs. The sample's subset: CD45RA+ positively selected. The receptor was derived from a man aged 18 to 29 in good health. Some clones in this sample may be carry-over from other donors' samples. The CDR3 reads CASSRPTQGDQGYTF. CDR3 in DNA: TGTGCCAGCAGCCGACCAACACAGGGAGATCAGGGCTACACCTTC.